A single sample gave rise to the 23 T cell receptor beta chains below, sequenced in a study of T cells in Graves' hyperthyroidism and ophthalmopathy. TCR beta CDR3 regions were amplified from RNA transcripts. TCR CDR3 underwent first-round RT-PCR with the HTBI primer set. Using its own MiXCR run on the multiplex PCR reads, TCRdb lists one record per CDR3 protein. In the table there are about 360,000 distinct CDR3 sequences, approximately 20% of which are singletons. Source material: blood. The receptors here all came from a woman aged 18-35 years with Graves' hyperthyroidism.

This clonotype has just a few counts. The gene calls are TRBV7-8 and TRBJ1-2; 7 positions match TRBD1. There are 18 residues in the CDR3. Germline-derived CDR1 and CDR2 are SGHVS and FQNEAQ. The V segment lost 5 bases and the J segment 8 bases; nucleotides outside the gene matches: 23. The CDR3 reads CASSLTQPRDSLLRGYTF. CDR3 sequence (DNA): TGTGCCAGCAGCCTGACCCAGCCGAGGGACAGTCTTTTGCGGGGCTACACCTTC.

In this sample, this clonotype turned up many times. The genes are TRBV6-1 and TRBJ1-3; TRBD1 is a possible D gene (5 bases). The CDR3 covers 14 residues. V was clipped by 6 bases and J by 2 bases, with 11 bases between them. The germline gives CDR1 MNHNS, CDR2 SASEGT. The CDR3: CASSPVGAGNTIYF. The CDR3 DNA follows: TGTGCCAGCAGCCCTGTGGGGGCTGGAAACACCATATATTTT.

The gene calls are TRBV6-1 and TRBJ2-5; D may be TRBD1 or TRBD2 (5 bases each). Trimming took off 6 bases at V and 5 bases at J, with 16 bases between the two ends. This CDR3 is 14 amino acids long. The germline V gene has CDR1 MNHNS and CDR2 SASEGT. CDR3 region: CASSKSGSGETQYF. DNA for the CDR3: TGTGCCAGCAGCAAAAGCGGCTCAGGGGAGACCCAGTACTTC.

This clonotype was counted at least ten times. The J gene is TRBJ1-1, the V gene TRBV5-1; D may be TRBD1 (5 bases). This CDR3 comprises 13 residues. With 7 bases removed from V and 10 bases from J, the gap between germline ends came to 20 bases. Germline V CDR1 and CDR2: SGHRS, YFSETQ. CDR3 sequence: CASRPEAGLGAFF. In DNA, the CDR3 is TGCGCCAGCCGCCCCGAGGCAGGGCTGGGAGCTTTCTTT. Based on the CDR3 plus reference TRBV5-1 and TRBJ1-1, the full variable domain is KAGVTQTPRYLIKTRGQQVTLSCSPISGHRSVSWYQQTPGQGLQFLFEYFSETQRNKGNFPGRFSGRQFSNSRSEMNVSTLELGDSALYLCASRPEAGLGAFFGQGTRLTVV.

This rearrangement joins TRBV24-1 to TRBJ2-5, with 7 bases that match TRBD2. Germline values: CDR1 KGHDR, CDR2 SFDVKD. This CDR3 has 15 residues. J lost 5 bases, V lost 4 bases, and 9 bases had no gene match. CDR3 region: CATSEVRGGRETQYF. In DNA form, the CDR3 reads TGTGCCACCAGTGAGGTTCGGGGAGGGCGGGAGACCCAGTACTTC.

This clonotype was recorded only once. The CDR3 sequence is CASSLGATGTEAFF. The DNA for the CDR3 is TGTGCCAGCAGTTTAGGGGCGACAGGCACTGAAGCTTTCTTT. The genes are TRBV12-3 or TRBV12-4 and TRBJ1-1; a possible D gene is TRBD1 (6 bases). CDR3 size: 14 residues. V was trimmed by 1 base and J by 4 bases, leaving 10 bases between them.

This clonotype was observed many times. The gene calls are TRBV7-2 and TRBJ1-1, with 11 bases aligning to TRBD1. J gave up 3 bases and V 2 bases, and 2 bases lay outside the gene matches. The length of the CDR3 is 15 residues. Germline V gene sequence: CDR1 SGHTA, CDR2 FQGNSA. DNA for the CDR3: TGTGCCAGCAGCTTAAGGACAGGGGGCCACACTGAAGCTTTCTTT. It codes for CASSLRTGGHTEAFF.

The rearrangement joins TRBV18 to TRBJ1-1; a weak D match, TRBD1 (5 bases). The CDR3 has 14 amino acids. CDR1 is KGHSH and CDR2 is LQKENI in the germline V gene. V was clipped by 6 bases and J by 10 bases, with 21 bases between them. CDR3 sequence reads: CASSQSRGRGGAFF. In DNA, the CDR3 is TGTGCCAGCTCCCAATCCCGGGGCCGAGGAGGAGCTTTCTTT.

This clonotype has at least ten counts. The chain links TRBV7-3 to TRBJ2-5; 8 nucleotides line up with TRBD1. The trim removed 1 base at V and 0 bases at J, leaving 1 base unmatched. The germline V gene has CDR1 SGHTA and CDR2 FQGTGA. The CDR3 has 15 residues. The CDR3 protein is CASSLRTGYQETQYF. As DNA, the CDR3 is TGTGCCAGCAGCTTAAGGACAGGGTACCAAGAGACCCAGTACTTC.

Ten or more counts support this clonotype. The rearrangement uses TRBV11-2 and TRBJ2-2; TRBD1 is a possible D gene (6 bases). From germline, CDR1 is SGHAT and CDR2 FQNNGV. The CDR3 totals 15 residues. The V end lost 4 bases, the J end lost 6 bases, and 15 bases lay between the germline ends. The CDR3 protein is CASSSTWDNAGELFF. The CDR3 nucleotides are TGTGCCAGCAGCTCCACTTGGGACAACGCCGGGGAGCTGTTTTTT.

This clonotype was counted many times. V is TRBV5-5 and J is TRBJ1-1; D is unresolved. CDR3 length equals 14 residues. Germline V CDR1 and CDR2: SGHKS, YYEKEE (reference sequence). Trimming removed 0 bases at V and 0 bases at J, with 6 bases between. Written as DNA, the CDR3 is TGTGCCAGCAGCTTGGAATGGGTGAACACTGAAGCTTTCTTT. Its translation is CASSLEWVNTEAFF.

This clonotype was seen ten or more times. J is TRBJ2-7 and V is TRBV20-1; D perhaps matches TRBD1 (5 bases). The CDR3 is 11 residues long. Germline-derived CDR1 and CDR2 are DFQATT and SNEGSKA (reference sequence). V lost 5 bases and J lost 6, with 11 bases in between. The CDR3 spells CSAQTGAEQYF. As DNA, the CDR3 is TGCAGTGCTCAAACAGGAGCCGAGCAGTACTTC.

This clonotype was seen at least ten times. The chain joins TRBV6-5 to TRBJ1-1; 7 bases fit TRBD1. V dropped 2 bases and J dropped 0; count of bases not matched to a gene: 0. This CDR3 comprises 14 residues. Germline assignment: CDR1 MNHEY and CDR2 SVGAGI. This chain's CDR3 is CASSYGTVNTEAFF. The CDR3 DNA reads as TGTGCCAGCAGTTACGGGACAGTGAACACTGAAGCTTTCTTT.

This clonotype was observed at least ten times. The DNA for the CDR3 is TGTGCCAGCAGCTTATACGTTCCCAGCAGCTATAATTCACCCCTCCACTTT. Residues: CASSLYVPSSYNSPLHF. This chain links TRBV7-6 with TRBJ1-6; the D is unclear. The CDR3 has 17 residues. The V gene's germline CDR1 is SGHVS and CDR2 FNYEAQ. V dropped 2 bases and J dropped 3 bases, with 14 bases sitting between them.

This clonotype was seen a handful of times. This chain uses TRBV3-1 with TRBJ1-2; possibly TRBD1 for D (5 bases). Trimming pared 1 base from V and 8 bases from J, leaving 23 bases between. Germline CDR1 and CDR2: LGHDT and YNNKEL (reference sequence). This CDR3 is built from 17 residues. CDR3 protein: CASSQVVGARRFGGYTF. CDR3 in DNA: TGTGCCAGCAGCCAAGTTGTTGGGGCCAGGCGGTTTGGCGGCTACACCTTC.

This clonotype was detected ten times or more. V usage is TRBV6-5 and J usage is TRBJ1-2; D is possibly TRBD1 (5 bases). With 0 bases removed from V and 2 bases from J, the gap between germline ends came to 10 bases. The CDR3 runs to 15 residues. Germline V gene lookup returns CDR1 MNHEY and CDR2 SVGAGI. This CDR3 is CASSYSDSKNYGYTF. In DNA form, the CDR3 reads TGTGCCAGCAGTTACTCCGACAGCAAAAACTATGGCTACACCTTC.

This clonotype was seen many times. This chain links TRBV30 with TRBJ1-3; TRBD1 might be the D (6 bases). Trimming pared 0 bases from V and 6 bases from J, leaving 15 bases between. CDR1 and CDR2 from the germline V gene are GTSNPN and SVGIG (reference sequence). The CDR3 is made up of 15 amino acids. DNA of the CDR3: TGTGCCTGGAGTGTGGTAGGGGGGCTCTTAAACACCATATATTTT. Amino acid sequence: CAWSVVGGLLNTIYF.

Ten or more counts support this clonotype. V is TRBV20-1 and J is TRBJ2-7; 13 bases match TRBD2. The CDR3 has 14 amino acids. From germline, CDR1 is DFQATT and CDR2 SNEGSKA (reference sequence). With 7 bases clipped from V and 2 bases from J, the junction kept 5 bases outside the gene matches. The CDR3: CSGTSGGLTYEQYF. In nucleotides, the CDR3 is TGCAGTGGGACTAGCGGGGGCCTAACCTACGAGCAGTACTTC.

Many counts were recorded for this clonotype. The chain couples TRBV12-3 or TRBV12-4 to TRBJ1-2; possible D gene TRBD1, 5 bases. This CDR3 is 12 amino acids long. The V and J ends lost 6 bases and 8 bases respectively, with 13 bases between them. In DNA form, the CDR3 reads TGTGCCAGCAGCTCAGGGTTTATGGGCTACACCTTC. Translated, it gives CASSSGFMGYTF.

This clonotype was detected ten times or more. The chain recombines TRBV12-3 or TRBV12-4 with TRBJ2-7; possibly TRBD1 for D (6 bases). V lost 5 bases and J 0 bases, leaving 14 bases between the germline ends. The CDR3 loop spans 15 amino acids. The CDR3 protein is CASSPRDTLSYEQYF. CDR3 nucleotides: TGTGCCAGCAGTCCCCGGGACACCCTCTCCTACGAGCAGTACTTC.

This clonotype was counted ten times or more. The V gene is TRBV7-8, the J gene TRBJ2-5; maybe TRBD1 (5 bases). The CDR3 sequence is 12 residues long. Germline values: CDR1 SGHVS, CDR2 FQNEAQ. V shed 5 bases and J shed 5 bases, with 9 bases lying between them. The CDR3 coding sequence is TGTGCCAGCAGCCAGGGCCCGGAGACCCAGTACTTC. It specifies CASSQGPETQYF.

This clonotype turned up a few times. J is TRBJ1-6 and V is TRBV5-1; TRBD1 matches at 8 bases. The germline V gene has CDR1 SGHRS and CDR2 YFSETQ. The CDR3 contains 15 residues. The junction had 6 bases not matched to a gene; V was cut back by 3 bases and J by 7 bases. The CDR3 DNA reads TGCGCCAGCAGCTCCTCGGGACAGGAGAATTCACCCCTCCACTTT. Its protein is CASSSSGQENSPLHF.

This clonotype has at least ten counts. The chain links TRBV6-1 to TRBJ1-5; tentative D call: TRBD1 (5 bases). The germline V and J ends were trimmed by 6 bases and 7 bases, with 16 bases remaining between them. CDR3 length: 14 residues. Germline CDR1 is MNHNS and CDR2 is SASEGT. CDR3 nucleotides: TGTGCCAGCAGCGGACGGGACTGGTGGCAGCCCCAGCATTTT. This encodes CASSGRDWWQPQHF.